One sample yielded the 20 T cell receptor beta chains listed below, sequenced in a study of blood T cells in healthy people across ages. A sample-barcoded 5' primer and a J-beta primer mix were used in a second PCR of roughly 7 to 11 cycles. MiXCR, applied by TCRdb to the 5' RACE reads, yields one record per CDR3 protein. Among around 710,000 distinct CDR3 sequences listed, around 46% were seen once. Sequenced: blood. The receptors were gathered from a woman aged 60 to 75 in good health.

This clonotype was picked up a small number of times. CDR3 in DNA: TGTGCCAGCAGCCCTGAGGGGGGGCTTAGCTATGGCTACACCTTC. It is translated as CASSPEGGLSYGYTF. The J gene is TRBJ1-2, the V gene TRBV9; the D gene is possibly TRBD1 (6 bases). V shed 4 bases and J shed 4 bases, with 17 bases lying between them. This CDR3 contains 15 residues. The germline gives CDR1 SGDLS, CDR2 YYNGEE. The full variable domain, rest sourced from reference TRBV9 and TRBJ1-2, is DSGVTQTPKHLITATGQRVTLRCSPRSGDLSVYWYQQSLDQGLQFLIQYYNGEERAKGNILERFSAQQFPDLHSELNLSSLELGDSALYFCASSPEGGLSYGYTFGSGTRLTVV.

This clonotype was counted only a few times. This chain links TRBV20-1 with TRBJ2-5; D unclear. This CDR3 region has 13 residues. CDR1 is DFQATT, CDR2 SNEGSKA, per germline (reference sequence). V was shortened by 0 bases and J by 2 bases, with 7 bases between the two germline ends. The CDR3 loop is CSARDWQQETQYF. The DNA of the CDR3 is TGCAGTGCTAGAGATTGGCAGCAAGAGACCCAGTACTTC.

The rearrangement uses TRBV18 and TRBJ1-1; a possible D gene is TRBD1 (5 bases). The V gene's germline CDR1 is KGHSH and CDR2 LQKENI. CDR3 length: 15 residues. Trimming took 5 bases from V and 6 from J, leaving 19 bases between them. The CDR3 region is CASSSREDKGSEAFF. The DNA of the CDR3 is TGTGCCAGCTCATCACGAGAGGACAAGGGGTCTGAAGCTTTCTTT.

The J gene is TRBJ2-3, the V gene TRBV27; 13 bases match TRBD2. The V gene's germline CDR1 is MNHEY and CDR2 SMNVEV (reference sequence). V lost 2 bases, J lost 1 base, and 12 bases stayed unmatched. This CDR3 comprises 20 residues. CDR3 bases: TGTGCCAGCAGTTTACGGGCTGGGACTAGCGGGATGGCCCGCACAGATACGCAGTATTTT. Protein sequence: CASSLRAGTSGMARTDTQYF.

CDR3 protein: CSARPSTSGTYEQYF. The DNA for the CDR3 is TGCAGTGCTAGACCGTCGACTAGCGGTACCTACGAGCAGTACTTC. The chain links TRBV20-1 to TRBJ2-7; 9 bases fit TRBD2. The CDR3 contains 15 residues. Germline values: CDR1 DFQATT, CDR2 SNEGSKA (reference sequence). With V trimmed by 2 bases and J by 2 bases, 7 bases remained unmatched.

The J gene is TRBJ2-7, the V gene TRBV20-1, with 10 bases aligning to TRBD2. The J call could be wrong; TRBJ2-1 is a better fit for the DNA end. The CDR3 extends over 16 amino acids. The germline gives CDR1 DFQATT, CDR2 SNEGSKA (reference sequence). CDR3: CSANPTASGSSYEQFF. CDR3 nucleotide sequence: TGCAGTGCAAACCCGACTGCTAGCGGGAGCTCCTACGAGCAGTTCTTC.

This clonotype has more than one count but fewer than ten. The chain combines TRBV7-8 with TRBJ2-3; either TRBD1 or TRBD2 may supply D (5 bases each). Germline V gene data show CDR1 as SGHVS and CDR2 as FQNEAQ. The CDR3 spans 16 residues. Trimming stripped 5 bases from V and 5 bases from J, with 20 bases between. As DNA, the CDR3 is TGTGCCAGCAGCCCACGTAGGGACCCTAGTGGAGATACGCAGTATTTT. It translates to CASSPRRDPSGDTQYF.

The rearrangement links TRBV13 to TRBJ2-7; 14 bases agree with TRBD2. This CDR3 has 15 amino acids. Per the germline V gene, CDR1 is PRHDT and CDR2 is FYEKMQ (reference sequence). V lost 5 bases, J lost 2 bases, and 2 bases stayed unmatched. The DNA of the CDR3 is TGTGCCAGCAGCAAGGGACTAGCGGGAGCCTACGAGCAGTACTTC. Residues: CASSKGLAGAYEQYF.

The CDR3 here is CASSLGRPGAQYF. CDR3 sequence (DNA): TGTGCCAGCAGTTTAGGGCGGCCTGGGGCCCAGTACTTC. The chain combines TRBV12-3 or TRBV12-4 with TRBJ2-5; D unclear. The CDR3 is made up of 13 amino acids. V lost 1 base to trimming and J lost 9 bases, with 12 bases between them.

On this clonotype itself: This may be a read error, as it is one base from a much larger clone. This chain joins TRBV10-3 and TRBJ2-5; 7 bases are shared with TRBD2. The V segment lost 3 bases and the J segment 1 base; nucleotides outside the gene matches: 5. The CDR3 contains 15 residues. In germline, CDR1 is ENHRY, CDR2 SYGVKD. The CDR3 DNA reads TGTGCCATCAGTGATAGGACTAGACCCCAAGAGACCCAGTACTTC. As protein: CAISDRTRPQETQYF.

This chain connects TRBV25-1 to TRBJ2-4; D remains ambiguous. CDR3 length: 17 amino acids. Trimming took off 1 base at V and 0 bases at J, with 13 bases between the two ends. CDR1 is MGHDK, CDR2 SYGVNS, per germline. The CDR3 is CASSEWGDSLAKNIQYF. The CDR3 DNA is TGTGCCAGCAGTGAATGGGGTGACTCACTAGCCAAAAACATTCAGTACTTC.

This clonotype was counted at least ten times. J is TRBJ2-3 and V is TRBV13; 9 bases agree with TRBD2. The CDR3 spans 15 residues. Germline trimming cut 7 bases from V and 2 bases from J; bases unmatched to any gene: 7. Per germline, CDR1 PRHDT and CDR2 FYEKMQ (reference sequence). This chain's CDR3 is CASMRRGGLTDTQYF. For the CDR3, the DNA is TGTGCCAGCATGAGGCGGGGGGGACTCACAGATACGCAGTATTTT.

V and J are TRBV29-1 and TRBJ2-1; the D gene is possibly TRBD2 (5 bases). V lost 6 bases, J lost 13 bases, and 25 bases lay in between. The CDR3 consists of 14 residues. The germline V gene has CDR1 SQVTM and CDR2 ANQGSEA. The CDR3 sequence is CSVSVWLAVETQFF. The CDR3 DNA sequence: TGCAGCGTGTCGGTATGGCTAGCTGTAGAGACCCAGTTCTTC.

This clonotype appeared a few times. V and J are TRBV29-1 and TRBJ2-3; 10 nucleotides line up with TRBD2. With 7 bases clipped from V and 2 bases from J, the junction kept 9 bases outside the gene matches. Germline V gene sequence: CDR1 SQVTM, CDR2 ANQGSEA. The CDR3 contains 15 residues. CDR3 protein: CSGKLAGSPTDTQYF. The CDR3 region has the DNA TGCAGCGGCAAACTAGCGGGAAGCCCCACAGATACGCAGTATTTT.

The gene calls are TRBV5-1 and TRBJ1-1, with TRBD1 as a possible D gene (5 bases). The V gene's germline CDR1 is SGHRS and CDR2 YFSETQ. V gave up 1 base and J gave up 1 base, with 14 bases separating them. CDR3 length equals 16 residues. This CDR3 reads CASSLKVGTGNTEAFF. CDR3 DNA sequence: TGCGCCAGCAGCTTGAAGGTTGGAACAGGGAACACTGAAGCTTTCTTT. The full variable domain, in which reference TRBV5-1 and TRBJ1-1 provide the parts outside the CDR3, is KAGVTQTPRYLIKTRGQQVTLSCSPISGHRSVSWYQQTPGQGLQFLFEYFSETQRNKGNFPGRFSGRQFSNSRSEMNVSTLELGDSALYLCASSLKVGTGNTEAFFGQGTRLTVV.

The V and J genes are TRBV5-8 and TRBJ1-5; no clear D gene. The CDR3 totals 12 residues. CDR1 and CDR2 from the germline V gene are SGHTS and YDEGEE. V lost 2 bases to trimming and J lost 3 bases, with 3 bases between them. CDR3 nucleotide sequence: TGTGCCAGCAGCTTATTCAATCAGCCCCAGCATTTT. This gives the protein CASSLFNQPQHF.

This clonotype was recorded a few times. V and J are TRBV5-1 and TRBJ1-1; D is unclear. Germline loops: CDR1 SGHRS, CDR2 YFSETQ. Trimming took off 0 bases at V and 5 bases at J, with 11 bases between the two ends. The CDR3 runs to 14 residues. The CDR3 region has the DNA TGCGCCAGCAGCTTGGATGACCCCCTGACTGAAGCTTTCTTT. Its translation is CASSLDDPLTEAFF.

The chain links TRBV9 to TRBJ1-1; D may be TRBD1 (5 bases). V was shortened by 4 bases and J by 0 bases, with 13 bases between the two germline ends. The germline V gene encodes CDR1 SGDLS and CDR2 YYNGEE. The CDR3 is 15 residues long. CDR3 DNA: TGTGCCAGCAGCCCCCGTAGGGGAGTGAACACTGAAGCTTTCTTT. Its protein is CASSPRRGVNTEAFF.

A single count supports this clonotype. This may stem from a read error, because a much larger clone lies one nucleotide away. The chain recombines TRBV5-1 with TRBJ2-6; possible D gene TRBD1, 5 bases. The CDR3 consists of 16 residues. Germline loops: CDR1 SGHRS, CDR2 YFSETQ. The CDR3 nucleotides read TGCGCCAGCAGCTCATCCCTGACATCTGGGGCCAACGTCCAGACTTTC. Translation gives CASSSSLTSGANVQTF. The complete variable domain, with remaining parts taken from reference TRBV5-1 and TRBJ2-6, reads KAGVTQTPRYLIKTRGQQVTLSCSPISGHRSVSWYQQTPGQGLQFLFEYFSETQRNKGNFPGRFSGRQFSNSRSEMNVSTLELGDSALYLCASSSSLTSGANVQTFGAGSRLTVL.

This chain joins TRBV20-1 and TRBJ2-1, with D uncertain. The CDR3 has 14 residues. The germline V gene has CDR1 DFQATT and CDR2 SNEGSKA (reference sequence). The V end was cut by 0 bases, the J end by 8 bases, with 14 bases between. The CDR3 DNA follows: TGCAGTGCTAGAGATCTGAGAGCATACGATGAGCAGTTCTTC. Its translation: CSARDLRAYDEQFF.